This paragraph covers one T cell receptor (beta chain) sequence. The record originates from a study of blood T cell repertoires in COVID-19. Study context: T cells, B-cell-depleted T cells, or PBMCs provided the cDNA or gDNA that served as material.

Profiling relied on immunoSEQ multiplex PCR, and the TCRdb table lists in-frame clones only, not all of them. The sample has about 150,000 clones; around 80% are singletons. The CDR3 extends over 15 amino acids. V gave up 4 bases and J gave up 5 bases; unmatched junction bases: 6. The germline V gene encodes CDR1 MNHEY and CDR2 SVGAGI. The J gene is TRBJ2-1, the V gene TRBV6-5, with 9 bases matching TRBD2. The sequenced sample was PBMCs or T cells enriched from blood (not recorded which). The TCR originated in a woman between 65 and 79 years old in a cohort exposed to, infected with or recovered from COVID-19 (not recorded which). The DNA for the CDR3 is TGTGCCAGCAGTTGGGGTAGACTAGCGGACAATGAGCAGTTCTTC. It yields the protein CASSWGRLADNEQFF.